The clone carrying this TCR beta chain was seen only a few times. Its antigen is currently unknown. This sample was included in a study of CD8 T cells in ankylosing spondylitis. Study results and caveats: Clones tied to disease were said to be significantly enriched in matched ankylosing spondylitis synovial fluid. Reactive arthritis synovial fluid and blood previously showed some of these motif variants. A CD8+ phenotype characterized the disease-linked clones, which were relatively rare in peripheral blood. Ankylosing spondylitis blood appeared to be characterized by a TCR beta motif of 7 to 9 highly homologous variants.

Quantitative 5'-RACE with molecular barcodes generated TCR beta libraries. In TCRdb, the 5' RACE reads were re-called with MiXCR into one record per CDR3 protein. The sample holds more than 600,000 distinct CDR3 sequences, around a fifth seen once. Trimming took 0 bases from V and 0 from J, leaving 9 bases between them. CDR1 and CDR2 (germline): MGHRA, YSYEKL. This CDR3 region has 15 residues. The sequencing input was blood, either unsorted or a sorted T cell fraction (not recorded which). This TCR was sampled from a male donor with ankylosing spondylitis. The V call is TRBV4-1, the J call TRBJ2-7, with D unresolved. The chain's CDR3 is CASSQELAISYEQYF. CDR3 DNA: TGCGCCAGCAGCCAAGAACTTGCCATCTCCTACGAGCAGTACTTC.